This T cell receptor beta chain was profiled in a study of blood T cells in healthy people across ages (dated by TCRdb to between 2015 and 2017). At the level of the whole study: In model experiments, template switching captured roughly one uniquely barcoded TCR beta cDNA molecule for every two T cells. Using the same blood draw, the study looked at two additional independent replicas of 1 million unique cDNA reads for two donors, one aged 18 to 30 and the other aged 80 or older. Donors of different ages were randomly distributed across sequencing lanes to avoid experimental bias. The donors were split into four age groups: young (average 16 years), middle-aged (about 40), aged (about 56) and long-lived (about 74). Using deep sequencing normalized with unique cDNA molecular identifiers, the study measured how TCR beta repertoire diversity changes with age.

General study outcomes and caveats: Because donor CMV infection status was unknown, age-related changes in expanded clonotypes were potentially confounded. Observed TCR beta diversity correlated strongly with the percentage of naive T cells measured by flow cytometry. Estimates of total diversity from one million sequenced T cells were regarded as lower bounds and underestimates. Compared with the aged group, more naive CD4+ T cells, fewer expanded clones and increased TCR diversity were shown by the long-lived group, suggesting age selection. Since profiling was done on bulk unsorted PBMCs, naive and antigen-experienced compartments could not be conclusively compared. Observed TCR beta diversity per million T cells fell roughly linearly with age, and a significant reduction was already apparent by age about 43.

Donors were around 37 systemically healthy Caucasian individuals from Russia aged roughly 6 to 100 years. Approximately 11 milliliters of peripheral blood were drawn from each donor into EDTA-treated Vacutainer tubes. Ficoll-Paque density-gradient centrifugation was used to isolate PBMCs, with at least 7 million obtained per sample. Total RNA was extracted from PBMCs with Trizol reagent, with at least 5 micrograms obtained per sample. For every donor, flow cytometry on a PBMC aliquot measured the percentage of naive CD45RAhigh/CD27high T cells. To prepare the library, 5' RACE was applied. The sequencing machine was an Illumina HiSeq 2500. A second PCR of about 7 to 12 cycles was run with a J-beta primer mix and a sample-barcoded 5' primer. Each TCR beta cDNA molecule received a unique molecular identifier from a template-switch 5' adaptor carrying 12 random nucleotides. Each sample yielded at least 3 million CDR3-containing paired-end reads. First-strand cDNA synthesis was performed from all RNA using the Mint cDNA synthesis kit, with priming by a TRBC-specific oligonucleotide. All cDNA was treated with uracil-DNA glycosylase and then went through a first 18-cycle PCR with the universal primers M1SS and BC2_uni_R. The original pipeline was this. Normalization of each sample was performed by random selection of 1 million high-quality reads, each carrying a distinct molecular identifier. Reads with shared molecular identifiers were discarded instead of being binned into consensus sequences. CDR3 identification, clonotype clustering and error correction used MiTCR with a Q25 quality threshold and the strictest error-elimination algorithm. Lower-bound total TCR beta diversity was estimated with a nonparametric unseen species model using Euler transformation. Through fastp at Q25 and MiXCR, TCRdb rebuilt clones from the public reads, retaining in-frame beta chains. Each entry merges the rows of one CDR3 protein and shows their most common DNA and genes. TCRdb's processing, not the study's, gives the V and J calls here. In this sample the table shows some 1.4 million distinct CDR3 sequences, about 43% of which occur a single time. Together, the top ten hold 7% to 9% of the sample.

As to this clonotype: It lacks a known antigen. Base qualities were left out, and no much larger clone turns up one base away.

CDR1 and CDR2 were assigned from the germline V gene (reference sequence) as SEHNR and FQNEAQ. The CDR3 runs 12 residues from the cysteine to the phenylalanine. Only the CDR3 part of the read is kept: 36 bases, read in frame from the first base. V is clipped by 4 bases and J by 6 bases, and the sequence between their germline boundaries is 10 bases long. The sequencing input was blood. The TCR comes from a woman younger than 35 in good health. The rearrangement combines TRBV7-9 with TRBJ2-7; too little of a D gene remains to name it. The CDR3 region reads CASSSLTSEQYF. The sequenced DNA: TGTGCCAGCAGCTCGTTGACGAGCGAGCAGTACTTC.